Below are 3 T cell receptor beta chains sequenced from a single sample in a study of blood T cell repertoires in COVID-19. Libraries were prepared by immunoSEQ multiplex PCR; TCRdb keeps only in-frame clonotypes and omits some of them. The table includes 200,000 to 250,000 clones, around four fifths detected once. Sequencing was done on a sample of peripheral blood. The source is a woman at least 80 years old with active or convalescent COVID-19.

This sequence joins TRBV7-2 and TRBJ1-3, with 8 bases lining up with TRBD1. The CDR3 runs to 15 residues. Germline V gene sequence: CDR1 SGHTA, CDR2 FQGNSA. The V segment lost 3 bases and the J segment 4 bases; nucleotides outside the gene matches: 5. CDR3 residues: CASSFQGAGGNTIYF. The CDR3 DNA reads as TGTGCCAGCAGCTTCCAGGGGGCTGGAGGAAACACCATATATTTT.

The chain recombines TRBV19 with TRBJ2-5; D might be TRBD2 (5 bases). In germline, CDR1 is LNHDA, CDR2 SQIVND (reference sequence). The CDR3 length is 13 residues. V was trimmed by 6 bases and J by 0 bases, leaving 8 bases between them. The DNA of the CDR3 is TGTGCCAGTAGCCGGACTTACCAAGAGACCCAGTACTTC. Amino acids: CASSRTYQETQYF.

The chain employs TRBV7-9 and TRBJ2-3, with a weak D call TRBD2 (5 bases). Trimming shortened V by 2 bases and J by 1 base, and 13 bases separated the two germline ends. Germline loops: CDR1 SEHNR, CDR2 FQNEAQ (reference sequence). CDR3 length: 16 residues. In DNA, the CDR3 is TGTGCCAGCAGCTTAAAATCGGACTTTCGCACAGATACGCAGTATTTT. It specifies CASSLKSDFRTDTQYF.